The clone carrying this T cell receptor (beta chain) turned up a few times. Its target is unknown. The sample belongs to a study of T cells in Graves' hyperthyroidism and ophthalmopathy. Whole-study findings and limits: Blood also carried most thyroid clonotypes expanded above 0.001.

Unmatched junction bases numbered 5, after V lost 4 bases and J lost 0 bases. The CDR3 runs to 15 residues. CDR1 and CDR2 from the germline V gene are SGHDN and FVKESK. Amplification yielded TCR beta CDR3 regions, with RNA transcripts as the source. HTBI primers were used for first-round RT-PCR of the TCR CDR3. TCRdb passed the multiplex PCR reads through MiXCR, listing each CDR3 protein once. The top ten clones hold 8.9% of a sample with hundreds of thousands of distinct CDR3 sequences, more than 30% of them seen once. Input material: blood. This clonotype originated in a man younger than 30 with Graves' hyperthyroidism. The V and J genes are TRBV14 and TRBJ1-1; 7 bases match TRBD1. The chain's CDR3 is CASSLTGAMNTEAFF. In nucleotides, the CDR3 is TGTGCCAGCAGCCTTACAGGGGCGATGAACACTGAAGCTTTCTTT.